Included here is one T cell receptor beta chain sequence, with context. Antigen specificity is unknown. TCRdb reprocessed the 5' RACE reads via MiXCR and lists one record per CDR3 protein. The sample lists some 150,000 distinct CDR3 sequences, under 45% occurring once. The data were obtained in a study of CD8 T cells in ankylosing spondylitis. Study-wide results and caveats: Within peripheral blood, clones linked to disease were CD8+ and relatively rare.

CDR1 and CDR2 from the germline V gene are SQVTM and ANQGSEA. CDR3 length: 13 amino acids. Trimming shortened V by 4 bases and J by 2 bases, and 8 bases separated the two germline ends. The TCR was taken from a male donor with ankylosing spondylitis. Sequenced input: synovial fluid, either unsorted or a sorted T cell fraction (not recorded which). V is TRBV29-1 and J is TRBJ1-4, with unresolved D. The CDR3 nucleotides read TGCAGCGTTGGGGGAGGGACTAATGAAAAACTGTTTTTT. Amino acids: CSVGGGTNEKLFF.